This paragraph reports one TCR beta chain. The specificity of this receptor is unknown. The junction shows a germline mismatch at one end, possibly a read error. The sample belongs to a study of T cell repertoires in cytomegalovirus infection (dated by TCRdb to the late 2010s). Regarding the study in general: Recently identified HLA-C-restricted CMV epitopes, whose presentation resists viral immunomodulation, were targeted by peptide stimulations together with well-studied HLA-B-restricted epitopes. Because public TCR beta signatures pointed to carriage of CMV infection together with the matching HLA type, the HLA type of each donor mattered for the analysis. Study-wide findings and limitations: In the ex vivo response, HLA-C-restricted CMV-specific TCR beta clonotypes were dominant, and in two of eight donors the single most frequent clonotype came from this HLA-C-restricted group. In both this cohort and an independent cohort of under 450 donors, the cumulative frequency of public TCR beta family members distinguished carriers of CMV infection plus the relevant HLA type.

The label giving this sample's treatment or condition can be read as: in vitro stimulation with specific CMV peptide epitopes to enrich CMV-specific T cells. Sequencing was carried out with an Illumina HiSeq 1500. Starting from the raw public reads, TCRdb applied fastp trimming at Q25, assembled clones with MiXCR and retained in-frame beta chains. One record per CDR3 amino acid sequence lists the most common genes and DNA. This sample holds tens of thousands of distinct CDR3 sequences; around 20% were observed only once. The ten largest clonotypes hold roughly 67% of the sample. CDR1 MNHNS and CDR2 SASEGT are derived from the germline V gene. The CDR3 holds 13 amino acids from the cysteine to the phenylalanine. The sequence is cut down to CDR3 DNA, 39 bases in frame from base 1.

Sequenced here: CD8+ T cells from cultured PBMCs, sampled from culture after CMV antigen stimulation. The rearranged segments are TRBV6-1 and TRBJ2-7; the D gene assignment is ambiguous. This receptor was taken from a human donor in good health (CMV status not recorded). Some clones in this sample may be carry-over from other donors' samples. This receptor carries the CDR3 CASIGGPSHEQYF. The nucleotide sequence reads TGTGCCAGCATCGGCGGACCCTCCCACGAGCAGTACTTC.